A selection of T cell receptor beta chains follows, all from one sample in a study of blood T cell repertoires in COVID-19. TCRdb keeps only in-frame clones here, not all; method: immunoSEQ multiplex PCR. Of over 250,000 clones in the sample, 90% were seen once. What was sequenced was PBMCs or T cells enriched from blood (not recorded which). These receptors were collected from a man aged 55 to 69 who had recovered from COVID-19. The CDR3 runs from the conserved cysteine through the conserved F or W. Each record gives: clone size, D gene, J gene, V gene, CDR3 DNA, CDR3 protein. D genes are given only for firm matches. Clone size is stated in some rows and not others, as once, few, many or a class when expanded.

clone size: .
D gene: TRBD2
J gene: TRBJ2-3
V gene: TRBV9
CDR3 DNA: TGTGCCAGCAGCGTAGCGTCTAGCGGGAGAGGGTTAGCAGATACGCAGTATTTT
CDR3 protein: CASSVASSGRGLADTQYF

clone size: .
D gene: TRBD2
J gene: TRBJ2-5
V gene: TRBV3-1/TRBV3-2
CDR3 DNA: TGTGCCAGCAGCCAGGCTAGCGGGGGGGCCCGGGAGACCCAGTACTTC
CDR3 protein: CASSQASGGARETQYF

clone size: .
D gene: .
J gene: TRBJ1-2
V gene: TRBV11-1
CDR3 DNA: TGTGCCAGCAGCCCAGACAGATACGGCTACACCTTC
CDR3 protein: CASSPDRYGYTF

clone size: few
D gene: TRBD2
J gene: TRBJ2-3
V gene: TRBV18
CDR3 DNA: TGTGCCAGCTCACCGCCTACTAGCGGGAGACGCACAGATACGCAGTATTTT
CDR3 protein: CASSPPTSGRRTDTQYF

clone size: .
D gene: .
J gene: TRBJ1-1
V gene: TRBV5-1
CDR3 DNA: TGCGCCAGCAGCTTGGTGAGGAACACTGAAGCTTTCTTT
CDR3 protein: CASSLVRNTEAFF

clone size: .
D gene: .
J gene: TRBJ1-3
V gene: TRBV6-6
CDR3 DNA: TGTGCCAGCAGTCCTTCACAACACAGAATCTCTGGAAACACCATATATTTT
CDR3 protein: CASSPSQHRISGNTIYF

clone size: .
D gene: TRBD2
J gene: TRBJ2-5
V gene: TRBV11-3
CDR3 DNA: TGTGCCAGCAGTCATCATGGACTAGCTTCGACCCAGTACTTC
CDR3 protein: CASSHHGLASTQYF

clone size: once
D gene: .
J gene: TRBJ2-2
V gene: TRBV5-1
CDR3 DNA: TGCGCCAGCAGCGGGGCGGGAATGGGCACCGGGGAGCTGTTTTTT
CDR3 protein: CASSGAGMGTGELFF

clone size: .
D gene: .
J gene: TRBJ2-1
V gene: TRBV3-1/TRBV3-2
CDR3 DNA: TGTGCCAGCAGCCAAGATCGTGGGGCAGGATTATGGAATGAGCAGTTCTTC
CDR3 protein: CASSQDRGAGLWNEQFF

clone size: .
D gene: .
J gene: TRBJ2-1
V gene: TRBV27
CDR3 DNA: TGTGCCAGCAGTGCCACTTGGACAAGAGCCTACAATGAGCAGTTCTTC
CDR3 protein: CASSATWTRAYNEQFF

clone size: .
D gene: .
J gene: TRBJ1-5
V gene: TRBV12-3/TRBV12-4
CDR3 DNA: TGTGCCAGCAACCAGGGTGGCCCCCAGCATTTT
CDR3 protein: CASNQGGPQHF

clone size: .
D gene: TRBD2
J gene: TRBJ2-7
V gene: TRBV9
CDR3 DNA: TGTGCCAGCAGCGCGGGACTAAACTCCTACGAGCAGTACTTC
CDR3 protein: CASSAGLNSYEQYF

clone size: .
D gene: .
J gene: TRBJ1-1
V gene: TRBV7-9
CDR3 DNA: TGTGCCAGCAGCCCTCCCCGTGGGACAAAGACTGAAGCTTTCTTT
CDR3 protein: CASSPPRGTKTEAFF

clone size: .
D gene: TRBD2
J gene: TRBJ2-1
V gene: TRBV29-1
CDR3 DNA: TGCAGCGTTGGGACTAGCGGGAGTTATAGGGACAATGAGCAGTTCTTC
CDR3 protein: CSVGTSGSYRDNEQFF

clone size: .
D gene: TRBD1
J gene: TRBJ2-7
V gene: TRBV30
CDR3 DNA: TGTGCCTGGAGCAGAGGGGACAGACGGGAGCAGTACTTC
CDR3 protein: CAWSRGDRREQYF

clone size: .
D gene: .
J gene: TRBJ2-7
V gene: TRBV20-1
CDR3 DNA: TGCAGTGCTGGTGGGGGAGACTCTCATACCTACGAGCAGTACTTC
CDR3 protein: CSAGGGDSHTYEQYF

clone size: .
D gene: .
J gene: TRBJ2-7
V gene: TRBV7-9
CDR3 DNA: TGTGCCAGCAGCTTAGCGGCCGGGACAAGTTCCTACGAGCAGTACTTC
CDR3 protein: CASSLAAGTSSYEQYF

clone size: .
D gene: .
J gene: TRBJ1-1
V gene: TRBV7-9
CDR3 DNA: TGTGCCAGCACCCCATGGGCCAATACCCCAGAAGCTTTCTTT
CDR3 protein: CASTPWANTPEAFF

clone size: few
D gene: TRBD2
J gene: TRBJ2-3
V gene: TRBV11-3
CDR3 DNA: TGTGCCAGCGCGAATGGCCTGGGAGGGACAGATACGCAGTATTTT
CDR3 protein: CASANGLGGTDTQYF

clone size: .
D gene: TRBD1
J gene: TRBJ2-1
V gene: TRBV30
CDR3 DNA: TGTGCCTGTACGACAGGGAATGAGCAGTTCTTC
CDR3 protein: CACTTGNEQFF

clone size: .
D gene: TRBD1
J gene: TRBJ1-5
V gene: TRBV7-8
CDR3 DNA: TGTGCCAGCAGCTTAAAACAGGGGGATCAGCCCCAGCATTTT
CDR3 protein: CASSLKQGDQPQHF

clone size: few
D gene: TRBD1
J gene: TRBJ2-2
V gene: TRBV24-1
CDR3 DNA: TGTGCCACCAGTGATCCGACAGGGGAGGACACCGGGGAGCTGTTTTTT
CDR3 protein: CATSDPTGEDTGELFF

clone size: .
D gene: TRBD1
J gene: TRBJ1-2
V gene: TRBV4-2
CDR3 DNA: TGTGCCAGCAGCCAATCACAGGGGGCCCTTTGGGGCTACACCTTC
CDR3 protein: CASSQSQGALWGYTF

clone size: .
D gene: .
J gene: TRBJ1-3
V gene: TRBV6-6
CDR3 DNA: TGTGCCAGCAGTTACTCCTCAGGGGAGACTGGAAACACCATATATTTT
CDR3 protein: CASSYSSGETGNTIYF

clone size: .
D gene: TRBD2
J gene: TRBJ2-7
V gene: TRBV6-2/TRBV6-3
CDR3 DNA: TGTGCCAGCAGTTCCCCGTCAGCGGGGTCCTACGAGCAGTACTTC
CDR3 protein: CASSSPSAGSYEQYF

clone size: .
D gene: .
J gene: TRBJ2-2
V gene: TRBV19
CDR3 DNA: TGTGCCGCCCGGGGTACCGGGGAGCTGTTTTTT
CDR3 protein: CAARGTGELFF

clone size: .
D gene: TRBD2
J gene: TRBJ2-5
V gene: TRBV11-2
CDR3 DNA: TGTGCCAGCAGCTTAGGGCTAGCGGGAGGGGCAGAGACCCAGTACTTC
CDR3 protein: CASSLGLAGGAETQYF

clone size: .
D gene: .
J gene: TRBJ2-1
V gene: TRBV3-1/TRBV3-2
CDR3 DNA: TGTGCCAGCAGCCGGGGTTTCAGGGTTCCAATAGGGGAGCAGTTCTTC
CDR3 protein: CASSRGFRVPIGEQFF

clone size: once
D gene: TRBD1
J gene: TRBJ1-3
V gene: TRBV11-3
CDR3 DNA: TGTGCCAGCAGCTTAGCGGGACAGTACTCTGGAAACACCATATATTTT
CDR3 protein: CASSLAGQYSGNTIYF

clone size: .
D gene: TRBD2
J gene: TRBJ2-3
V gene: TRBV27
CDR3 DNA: TGTGCCAGCAAACCTGGGCGGGGGGCTGGCACAGATACGCAGTATTTT
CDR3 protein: CASKPGRGAGTDTQYF

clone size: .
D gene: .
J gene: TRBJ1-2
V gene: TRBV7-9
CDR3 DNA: TGTGCCAGCAGCGCCACGAACCAGGGGTTATATGGCTACACCTTC
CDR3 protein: CASSATNQGLYGYTF

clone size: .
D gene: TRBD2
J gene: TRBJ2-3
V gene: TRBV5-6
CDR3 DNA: TGTGCCAGCAGCTTCCCAGCGGGGGGGCGAGATACGCAGTATTTT
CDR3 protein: CASSFPAGGRDTQYF

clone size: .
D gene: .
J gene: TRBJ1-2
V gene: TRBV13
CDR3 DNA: TGTGCCAGCAGAGTGGCCGGCGGCAACTATGGCTACACCTTC
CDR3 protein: CASRVAGGNYGYTF

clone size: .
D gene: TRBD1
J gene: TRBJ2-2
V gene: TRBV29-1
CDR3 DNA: TGCAGCGTTGGGGGACAGGGCGACACCGGGGAGCTGTTTTTT
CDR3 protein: CSVGGQGDTGELFF

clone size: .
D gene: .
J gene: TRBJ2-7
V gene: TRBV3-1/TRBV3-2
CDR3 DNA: TGTGCCAGCAGCCAAGATTTCACTACCTACGAGCAGTACTTC
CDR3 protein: CASSQDFTTYEQYF

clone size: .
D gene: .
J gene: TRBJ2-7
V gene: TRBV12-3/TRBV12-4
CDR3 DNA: TGTGCCAGCAGTTTACAGGGGTTACACGAGCAGTACTTC
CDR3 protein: CASSLQGLHEQYF

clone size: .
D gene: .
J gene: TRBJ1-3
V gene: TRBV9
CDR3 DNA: TGTGCCAGCAGCGTAGATGCCGGGAACTCTGGAAACACCATATATTTT
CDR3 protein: CASSVDAGNSGNTIYF

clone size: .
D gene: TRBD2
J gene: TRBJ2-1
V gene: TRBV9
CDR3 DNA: TGTGCCAGCAACCCCGGGACTAGCGGGAGTGAGGGCTACAATGAGCAGTTCTTC
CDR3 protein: CASNPGTSGSEGYNEQFF

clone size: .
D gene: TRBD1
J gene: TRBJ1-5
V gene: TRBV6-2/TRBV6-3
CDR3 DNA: TGTGCCAGCAGTTACTCACCGGGACAGGGGACTTTTCAGCCCCAGCATTTT
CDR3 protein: CASSYSPGQGTFQPQHF

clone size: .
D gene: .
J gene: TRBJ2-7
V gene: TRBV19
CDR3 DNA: TGTGCCAGTAGTAAAACAGGGTTAGAAATCTACGAGCAGTACTTC
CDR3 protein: CASSKTGLEIYEQYF

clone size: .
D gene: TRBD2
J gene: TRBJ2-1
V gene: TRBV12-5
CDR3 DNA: TGTGCTAGTCGAGCGGGAGAGGTCCCGAACAATGAGCAGTTCTTC
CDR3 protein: CASRAGEVPNNEQFF

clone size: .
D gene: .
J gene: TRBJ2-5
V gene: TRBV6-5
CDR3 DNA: TGTGCCAGCAGTTACGGACGGGGATTAGCGGCGGAGACCCAGTACTTC
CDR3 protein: CASSYGRGLAAETQYF

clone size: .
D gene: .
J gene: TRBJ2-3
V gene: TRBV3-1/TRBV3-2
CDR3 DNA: TGTGCCAGCAGCCACGGCGGGGAGAATTGGGATACGCAGTATTTT
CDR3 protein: CASSHGGENWDTQYF

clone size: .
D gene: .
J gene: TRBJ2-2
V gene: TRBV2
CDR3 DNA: TGTGCCAGCAGCGCCCGGGGTGGCACCGGGGAGCTGTTTTTT
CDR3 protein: CASSARGGTGELFF

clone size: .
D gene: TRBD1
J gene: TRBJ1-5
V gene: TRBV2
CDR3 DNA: TGTGCCAGCAGTGAGGACAGGGAACCCTTCAATCAGCCCCAGCATTTT
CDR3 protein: CASSEDREPFNQPQHF

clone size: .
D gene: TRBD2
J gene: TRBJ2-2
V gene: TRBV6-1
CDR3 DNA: TGTGCCAGCAGTGACGTGGGGGGGACGAACACCGGGGAGCTGTTTTTT
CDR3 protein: CASSDVGGTNTGELFF

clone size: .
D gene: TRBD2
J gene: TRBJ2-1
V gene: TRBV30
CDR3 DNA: TGTGCCTGGAGTCTCCCGTGGACTAGCGGGACCTACAATGAGCAGTTCTTC
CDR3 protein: CAWSLPWTSGTYNEQFF

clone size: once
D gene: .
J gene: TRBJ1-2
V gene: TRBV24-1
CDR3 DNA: TGTGCCACCAGTGATCTCCCGGGGGGGCCCGATGGCTACACCTTC
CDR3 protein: CATSDLPGGPDGYTF

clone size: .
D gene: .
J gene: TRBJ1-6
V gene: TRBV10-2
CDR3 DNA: TGCGCCAGCAGTGAGAGTCGGGATAATTCACCCCTCCACTTT
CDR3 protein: CASSESRDNSPLHF

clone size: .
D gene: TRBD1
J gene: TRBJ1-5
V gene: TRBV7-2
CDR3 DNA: TGTGCCAGCAGCTTCTGGACAGGGGCCGGTAATCAGCCCCAGCATTTT
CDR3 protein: CASSFWTGAGNQPQHF

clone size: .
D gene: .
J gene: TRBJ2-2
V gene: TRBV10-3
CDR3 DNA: TGTGCCATCAGTTCAGGGTTCACCGGGGAGCTGTTTTTT
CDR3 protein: CAISSGFTGELFF